The subject of this entry is one T cell receptor (beta chain). This entry comes from a study of blood T cells in healthy people across ages. A J-beta primer mix and a sample-barcoded 5' primer were used in a second PCR of roughly 7 to 12 cycles. One entry per CDR3 protein results from TCRdb running MiXCR on the 5' RACE reads. This repertoire shows about 1.6 million distinct CDR3 sequences, roughly 32% found once; its top ten account for roughly 10%. Trimming removed 5 bases at V and 0 bases at J, with 28 bases between. CDR1 and CDR2 from the germline V gene are SNHLY and FYNNEI. The CDR3 length is 20 residues. The study isolated at least 7 million PBMCs from each sample.

The origin of this receptor is a woman aged 25 to 45 in good health. This rearrangement joins TRBV2 to TRBJ1-2; D is undetermined. Sequenced material: blood. The chain's CDR3 is CASSPHLGWTPPTANYGYTF. CDR3 DNA sequence: TGTGCCAGCAGTCCTCACCTTGGTTGGACTCCTCCTACAGCTAACTATGGCTACACCTTC.